Shown below are 10 T cell receptor beta chains from a single sample sequenced in a study of T cell responses to AZD1222 COVID-19 vaccine. The data were produced by immunoSEQ multiplex PCR, yet TCRdb's version contains in-frame clones alone and is incomplete. Of around 150,000 clones in the sample, more than 80% were seen once. The sequencing here drew on peripheral blood, taken 28 days after the second AZD1222 dose. Every receptor here comes from an adult who received the AZD1222 COVID-19 vaccine.

Concerning this clone itself: The identical CDR3 is also encoded by other nucleotide sequences in the sample. This chain joins TRBV19 and TRBJ1-1; D call uncertain. The length of the CDR3 is 13 residues. In germline, CDR1 is LNHDA, CDR2 SQIVND (reference sequence). V was trimmed by 0 bases and J by 3 bases, leaving 5 bases between them. In nucleotides, the CDR3 is TGTGCCAGTAGTATAGACCGAGACACTGAAGCTTTCTTT. Translating it yields CASSIDRDTEAFF.

This clone was found once. V gene TRBV27 combines with J gene TRBJ1-5; 8 bases map to TRBD1. This CDR3 region has 14 residues. Germline loops: CDR1 MNHEY, CDR2 SMNVEV (reference sequence). With V trimmed by 6 bases and J by 3 bases, 4 bases remained unmatched. The CDR3 DNA is TGTGCCAGCAGCAAGGGACAGGTCAATCAGCCCCAGCATTTT. Translated, it gives CASSKGQVNQPQHF.

J is TRBJ1-2 and V is TRBV5-1; 7 bases align to TRBD1. CDR3 length equals 14 residues. J was trimmed by 0 bases and V by 5 bases; bases with no gene match: 4. Germline CDR1 and CDR2: SGHRS and YFSETQ. CDR3 residues: CASRPGTANYGYTF. CDR3 DNA sequence: TGCGCCAGCAGACCTGGGACAGCTAACTATGGCTACACCTTC.

As DNA, the CDR3 is TGTGCCAGCAGCTTGGGACAGGTCCATTACGAGCAGTACTTC. The encoded protein is CASSLGQVHYEQYF. The rearrangement joins TRBV5-6 to TRBJ2-7, with D perhaps TRBD1 (6 bases). Trimming pared 0 bases from V and 4 bases from J, leaving 11 bases between. The CDR3 sequence is 14 residues long. Germline CDR1 SGHDT, CDR2 YYEEEE.

The rearrangement uses TRBV9 and TRBJ2-1; 8 bases match TRBD1. Germline V gene lookup returns CDR1 SGDLS and CDR2 YYNGEE. Trimming at V came to 4 bases and at J to 10 bases, leaving 10 bases not matched to a gene. The length of the CDR3 is 14 residues. The CDR3 nucleotides read TGTGCCAGCAGCCCTACGGACAGGGCGGGAGAGCAGTTCTTC. Its protein is CASSPTDRAGEQFF.

J is TRBJ2-3 and V is TRBV5-4; 7 bases are shared with TRBD2. This CDR3 comprises 17 residues. Germline V gene lookup returns CDR1 SGHNT and CDR2 YYREEE (reference sequence). The V gene end was trimmed by 4 bases and the J gene end by 3 bases; junction bases not matched to a gene: 14. Written as DNA, the CDR3 is TGTGCCAGCAGCCCTGCGGGGAGGGAGGCCCCTACAGATACGCAGTATTTT. Its protein product is CASSPAGREAPTDTQYF.

The chain carries TRBV2 and TRBJ1-2, with a possible D match to TRBD1 (6 bases). V was shortened by 4 bases and J by 2 bases, with 11 bases between the two germline ends. Germline CDR1 is SNHLY and CDR2 is FYNNEI. The CDR3 totals 14 residues. Here the CDR3 DNA reads TGTGCCAGCAGTGCCCTTGGACAGAACTATGGCTACACCTTC. Protein sequence: CASSALGQNYGYTF.

This clone appeared a few times. The chain is built from TRBV7-9 and TRBJ2-7; weak D call: TRBD2 (5 bases). With 7 bases removed from V and 3 bases from J, the gap between germline ends came to 19 bases. The CDR3 runs 15 residues. Germline CDR1 and CDR2: SEHNR and FQNEAQ (reference sequence). The CDR3 DNA follows: TGTGCCAGCACCTCTATATTGGACTCATACTACGAGCAGTACTTC. This encodes CASTSILDSYYEQYF.

The genes are TRBV7-9 and TRBJ2-1; D remains ambiguous. V lost 1 base and J lost 4, with 14 bases in between. The CDR3 totals 16 residues. Germline CDR1 SEHNR, CDR2 FQNEAQ (reference sequence). The CDR3 DNA reads TGTGCCAGCAGCTTAGACGGTGGGTTAGGGTACAATGAGCAGTTCTTC. Its translation is CASSLDGGLGYNEQFF.

The chain carries TRBV5-1 and TRBJ2-1, with D unclear. Between the trimmed V and J ends, which lost 2 bases and 6 bases, there was a span of 9 bases. This CDR3 spans 13 amino acids. Germline CDR1 reads SGHRS; CDR2 reads YFSETQ. The CDR3 is CASSLDGRNEQFF. As DNA, the CDR3 is TGCGCCAGCAGCTTAGACGGCCGCAATGAGCAGTTCTTC.